In this sample, the clone carrying this TCR beta chain turned up a few times. Antigen unknown. MiXCR, applied by TCRdb to the RT-PCR reads, yields one record per CDR3 protein. Counted here are around 480,000 distinct CDR3 sequences, about 15% occurring once; the ten biggest clones make up roughly 3%. The data were obtained in a study of response to subunit inactivated influenza vaccine. Notes on the study in general: Authors suggested each seasonal influenza vaccination recruits few new T cells.

Germline V lookup: CDR1 SGDLS, CDR2 YYNGEE. CDR3 length: 15 residues. Trimming pared 0 bases from V and 4 bases from J, leaving 10 bases between. The chain carries TRBV9 and TRBJ1-4; no clear D. The sequenced sample was CD4+ T cells sorted from PBMCs, obtained less than 30 months after vaccination. The TCR was taken from a man aged 50 to 75 who received an inactivated influenza vaccine. In DNA, the CDR3 is TGTGCCAGCAGCGTAGATATGGGGATTAATGAAAAACTGTTTTTT. This sequence encodes CASSVDMGINEKLFF.